These 10 T cell receptor beta chains were all obtained from the same sample, sequenced in a study of blood T cell repertoires in COVID-19. The table came from immunoSEQ multiplex PCR; TCRdb's copy has only in-frame clones and leaves some out. Seen here are some 240,000 clones, about four fifths observed once, and the top ten hold roughly 3.1%. The sequenced sample was PBMCs or T cells enriched from blood (not recorded which). These receptors all come from a middle-aged man who had recovered from COVID-19.

The chain joins TRBV10-3 to TRBJ1-1, with D perhaps matching TRBD1 (5 bases). Trimming left V 3 bases short and J 10 bases short, with 18 bases between. The CDR3 covers 14 residues. Germline loops: CDR1 ENHRY, CDR2 SYGVKD. The CDR3 is CAISDNADYRGAFF. The CDR3 region has the DNA TGTGCCATCAGTGATAATGCGGATTATAGGGGAGCTTTCTTT.

The chain uses TRBV5-1 and TRBJ1-1; D is possibly TRBD1 (5 bases). V lost 4 bases to trimming and J lost 1 base, with 11 bases between them. Per germline, CDR1 SGHRS and CDR2 YFSETQ. The CDR3 spans 14 residues. As DNA, the CDR3 is TGCGCCAGCAGCCCAGGGAATAGGAACACTGAAGCTTTCTTT. It specifies CASSPGNRNTEAFF.

V usage is TRBV4-1 and J usage is TRBJ1-1, with D perhaps TRBD1 (6 bases). The CDR3 contains 16 residues. The V end lost 1 base, the J end lost 6 bases, and 18 bases lay between the germline ends. Germline V lookup: CDR1 MGHRA, CDR2 YSYEKL. CDR3 in DNA: TGCGCCAGCAGCCAAGGGGGGACACCGACCCGTCCTGAAGCTTTCTTT. Amino acids: CASSQGGTPTRPEAFF.

The chain links TRBV11-2 to TRBJ2-1; D not resolved. Germline loops: CDR1 SGHAT, CDR2 FQNNGV. Deletions cut 1 base from V and 6 bases from J, with 10 bases between. The CDR3 loop spans 14 amino acids. The chain's CDR3 is CASSLVYFGNEQFF. CDR3 coding DNA: TGTGCCAGCAGCTTAGTTTACTTCGGCAATGAGCAGTTCTTC.

The chain joins TRBV18 to TRBJ1-1; D might be TRBD1 (6 bases). V lost 5 bases to trimming and J lost 3 bases, with 19 bases between them. Germline V CDR1 and CDR2: KGHSH, LQKENI. The CDR3 has 16 amino acids. Here the CDR3 DNA reads TGTGCCAGCTCAAAAACCGGACCAGGGGCCGACACTGAAGCTTTCTTT. Its protein is CASSKTGPGADTEAFF.

The chain recombines TRBV28 with TRBJ1-1, with 8 positions matching TRBD1. J gave up 11 bases and V 5 bases, and 10 bases lay outside the gene matches. The CDR3 extends over 13 amino acids. CDR1 is MDHEN and CDR2 is SYDVKM in the germline V gene. The CDR3 nucleotides read TGTGCCAGCAGTCCAACCGACAGGGGTGCGGCTTTCTTT. Its translation is CASSPTDRGAAFF.

V gene TRBV9 combines with J gene TRBJ2-3, with 10 bases lining up with TRBD2. This CDR3 has 18 residues. Germline V CDR1 and CDR2: SGDLS, YYNGEE. Germline trimming cut 0 bases from V and 1 base from J; bases unmatched to any gene: 8. This chain's CDR3 is CASSVGPSGRGGTDTQYF. DNA of the CDR3: TGTGCCAGCAGCGTAGGGCCTAGCGGGAGAGGGGGCACAGATACGCAGTATTTT.

This chain links TRBV6-5 with TRBJ1-4; 7 bases align to TRBD1. V shed 0 bases and J 5 bases; nucleotides not matched to a gene: 3. The CDR3 runs 15 residues. Looked up from germline, CDR1 is MNHEY and CDR2 is SVGAGI. CDR3 amino acids: CASSYSQGGNEKLFF. CDR3 nucleotide sequence: TGTGCCAGCAGTTACTCGCAGGGGGGAAATGAAAAACTGTTTTTT.

This rearrangement joins TRBV27 to TRBJ2-3; D gene unclear. V lost 2 bases and J lost 3, with 9 bases in between. CDR3 length: 14 residues. CDR1 is MNHEY and CDR2 is SMNVEV in the germline V gene (reference sequence). The CDR3 DNA reads TGTGCCAGCAGTTTAGGGTCGGGTACAGATACGCAGTATTTT. It yields the protein CASSLGSGTDTQYF.

This chain joins TRBV18 and TRBJ2-2, with TRBD1 matching over 9 bases. Germline CDR1 is KGHSH and CDR2 is LQKENI. Germline trimming cut 6 bases from V and 0 bases from J; bases unmatched to any gene: 8. CDR3 length: 17 amino acids. The CDR3 protein is CASSRDRVWANTGELFF. The CDR3 nucleotides read TGTGCCAGCTCCCGGGACAGGGTTTGGGCGAACACCGGGGAGCTGTTTTTT.